A selection of T cell receptor beta chains follows, all from one sample in a study of cytomegalovirus exposure and HLA in healthy donors. Assay: immunoSEQ multiplex PCR; the TCRdb copy retains only in-frame clones and omits some. The sample yields 100,000 to 150,000 clones, 70% to 85% seen once. The sequencing sample was made of PBMCs. The source is a woman between 45 and 60 years old in good health and CMV-seronegative. Each CDR3 is given with its conserved first and last residue. The order of the fields is D gene, V gene, J gene, clone size, CDR3 protein, CDR3 DNA. A D gene is named only where the DNA matches it firmly. For some rows the clone size is stated as once, few or many, or as a class when expanded; others skip it.

>NA|TRBV28|TRBJ1-5|NA
CASSLPTGRFANQPQHF
TGTGCCAGCAGCCTACCGACAGGTCGTTTTGCCAATCAGCCCCAGCATTTT
>TRBD2|TRBV5-5|TRBJ2-1|NA
CASSLGLAGDEEQFF
TGTGCCAGCAGCTTGGGACTAGCGGGAGATGAGGAGCAGTTCTTC
>TRBD2|TRBV19|TRBJ2-1|NA
CASRSAGGDDNEQFF
TGTGCCAGTAGGTCGGCGGGAGGGGATGACAATGAGCAGTTCTTC
>NA|TRBV27|TRBJ2-6|NA
CASSLREPGTGANVLTF
TGTGCCAGCAGTTTACGGGAGCCGGGGACTGGGGCCAACGTCCTGACTTTC
>NA|TRBV7-3|TRBJ1-3|NA
CASSLAGSGNTIYF
TGTGCCAGCAGCTTAGCAGGGTCTGGAAACACCATATATTTT
>NA|TRBV9|TRBJ2-5|NA
CASSVAGQEGTQYF
TGTGCCAGCAGCGTAGCGGGTCAGGAGGGGACCCAGTACTTC
>TRBD2|TRBV11-2|TRBJ2-7|few
CASRSSGRSPYEQYF
TGTGCCAGCAGATCGAGCGGGAGGTCCCCCTACGAGCAGTACTTC
>TRBD2|TRBV9|TRBJ2-1|NA
CASSVGDSGALQFF
TGTGCCAGCAGCGTAGGTGATAGCGGGGCCCTCCAGTTCTTC
>NA|TRBV4-2|TRBJ1-6|NA
CASSQGLGGNSPLHF
TGTGCCAGCAGCCAAGGGCTCGGAGGCAATTCACCCCTCCACTTT
>NA|TRBV10-2|TRBJ1-5|NA
CASRTQGMGPQHF
TGCGCCAGCAGAACGCAGGGGATGGGGCCCCAGCATTTT
>TRBD1|TRBV11-2|TRBJ2-1|NA
CASSLAGQENNEQFF
TGTGCCAGCAGCTTAGCGGGACAGGAAAACAATGAGCAGTTCTTC
>TRBD1|TRBV7-2|TRBJ1-1|NA
CASSSRGRDTEAFF
TGTGCCAGCAGCTCCAGGGGGCGAGACACTGAAGCTTTCTTT
>TRBD1|TRBV30|TRBJ1-1|NA
CAWISEGAGFF
TGTGCCTGGATTTCAGAGGGGGCGGGTTTCTTT
>NA|TRBV30|TRBJ2-1|NA
CAWTRSNEQFF
TGTGCCTGGACCCGCAGCAATGAGCAGTTCTTC
>NA|TRBV30|TRBJ1-1|NA
CAWSVVAQYTEAFF
TGTGCCTGGAGTGTCGTCGCACAGTACACTGAAGCTTTCTTT
>TRBD2|TRBV6-4|TRBJ2-3|NA
CASNAGGEKDTQYF
TGTGCCAGCAACGCGGGAGGTGAAAAAGATACGCAGTATTTT
>NA|TRBV18|TRBJ2-5|few
CASSLRRETQYF
TGTGCCAGCTCTTTACGCCGGGAGACCCAGTACTTC
>TRBD1|TRBV28|TRBJ2-1|NA
CASSSDRAVNEQFF
TGTGCCAGCAGTTCAGACAGGGCAGTCAATGAGCAGTTCTTC
>NA|TRBV4-1|TRBJ2-3|NA
CASSLQIQGGPSTDTQYF
TGCGCCAGCAGCCTCCAGATCCAGGGCGGTCCTAGCACAGATACGCAGTATTTT
>NA|TRBV9|TRBJ2-7|few
CASSVGPRSYEQYF
TGTGCCAGCAGCGTAGGGCCCCGGAGTTACGAGCAGTACTTC
>NA|TRBV10-3|TRBJ1-1|few
CAISDTGFGEAFF
TGTGCCATCAGCGACACAGGGTTTGGTGAAGCTTTCTTT
>NA|TRBV7-2|TRBJ2-7|NA
CASSPGGSYEQYF
TGTGCCAGCAGCCCCGGGGGATCCTACGAGCAGTACTTC
>TRBD1|TRBV2|TRBJ1-5|few
CASSYRGKEQPQHF
TGTGCCAGCAGCTACAGGGGAAAGGAGCAGCCCCAGCATTTT
>NA|TRBV20-1|TRBJ2-5|NA
CSAKGEETQYF
TGCAGTGCTAAGGGGGAAGAGACCCAGTACTTC
>TRBD1|TRBV2|TRBJ2-1|once
CASSLGQGGSNEQFF
TGTGCCAGCAGTCTTGGACAGGGGGGAAGCAATGAGCAGTTCTTC
>TRBD1|TRBV5-4|TRBJ1-1|NA
CAEGTGGSTEAFF
TGTGCCGAAGGTACAGGGGGGAGCACTGAAGCTTTCTTT
>TRBD1|TRBV29-1|TRBJ1-4|few
CSVPTGGTNEKLFF
TGCAGCGTACCTACAGGGGGCACTAATGAAAAACTGTTTTTT
>TRBD2|TRBV14|TRBJ2-3|NA
CASSQRLAGHDTQYF
TGTGCCAGCAGCCAACGACTAGCGGGACATGATACGCAGTATTTT
>NA|TRBV7-8|TRBJ2-7|NA
CASSWGSSYEQYF
TGTGCCAGCAGTTGGGGCAGTTCCTACGAGCAGTACTTC
>NA|TRBV4-2|TRBJ2-7|NA
CASSPTGGEQYF
TGTGCCAGCAGCCCGACCGGGGGCGAGCAGTACTTC
>TRBD2|TRBV25-1|TRBJ2-7|once
CASRGPGGYEQYF
TGTGCCAGCCGGGGACCGGGGGGCTACGAGCAGTACTTC
>TRBD1|TRBV28|TRBJ2-7|NA
CASSAWTGGYEQYF
TGTGCCAGCAGTGCGTGGACAGGCGGTTACGAGCAGTACTTC
>TRBD1|TRBV6-4|TRBJ1-2|once
CASSDLIDGTVDGYTF
TGTGCCAGCAGTGACTTAATTGATGGGACAGTTGATGGCTACACCTTC
>TRBD1|TRBV6-1|TRBJ2-2|few
CASRTGFGELFF
TGTGCCAGCAGGACAGGGTTCGGGGAGCTGTTTTTT
>NA|TRBV28|TRBJ1-5|NA
CASTFAGFPGQPQHF
TGTGCCAGCACCTTTGCGGGGTTTCCCGGCCAGCCCCAGCATTTT
>NA|TRBV10-3|TRBJ2-7|NA
CAIESGNRSSYEQYF
TGTGCCATCGAATCCGGAAACCGGAGCTCCTACGAGCAGTACTTC
>NA|TRBV10-3|TRBJ2-5|few
CAISGRQQETQYF
TGTGCCATCAGTGGGCGGCAGCAAGAGACCCAGTACTTC
>NA|TRBV7-6|TRBJ1-2|NA
CASSQDTVYGYTF
TGTGCCAGCAGCCAGGACACCGTCTATGGCTACACCTTC
>NA|TRBV5-4|TRBJ2-1|NA
CASSLRQGTDNEQFF
TGTGCCAGCAGCTTGCGCCAGGGGACCGATAATGAGCAGTTCTTC
>TRBD2|TRBV29-1|TRBJ2-3|NA
CSVLGGLAGAPTSTDTQYF
TGCAGCGTTCTGGGGGGACTAGCGGGAGCGCCGACTAGCACAGATACGCAGTATTTT
>NA|TRBV28|TRBJ1-1|NA
CASSLPAGVHTEAFF
TGTGCCAGCAGTTTACCCGCAGGGGTACACACTGAAGCTTTCTTT
>NA|TRBV4-1|TRBJ1-2|NA
CASSQEEGPIYGYTF
TGCGCCAGCAGCCAAGAGGAGGGCCCCATTTATGGCTACACCTTC
>NA|TRBV5-4|TRBJ2-7|NA
CASSPANRDYEQYF
TGTGCCAGCAGCCCCGCTAACAGGGACTACGAGCAGTACTTC
>NA|TRBV7-3|TRBJ2-1|NA
CASSGDSYNEQFF
TGTGCCAGCAGTGGGGACTCGTACAATGAGCAGTTCTTC
>NA|TRBV7-2|TRBJ1-1|NA
CASRGQNTEAFF
TGTGCCAGCAGGGGACAGAACACTGAAGCTTTCTTT
>NA|TRBV2|TRBJ1-5|NA
CASSEARESNQPQHF
TGTGCCAGCAGTGAAGCGCGAGAGTCCAATCAGCCCCAGCATTTT
>NA|TRBV2|TRBJ1-3|NA
CASMWSEKGASGNTIYF
TGTGCCAGCATGTGGTCAGAAAAGGGAGCGTCTGGAAACACCATATATTTT
>TRBD1|TRBV30|TRBJ2-2|NA
CAWSATGAGELFF
TGTGCCTGGTCTGCCACAGGGGCCGGGGAGCTGTTTTTT
>NA|TRBV19|TRBJ1-1|once
CASSIDLVRATEAFF
TGTGCCAGTAGTATAGATCTAGTCAGGGCCACTGAAGCTTTCTTT